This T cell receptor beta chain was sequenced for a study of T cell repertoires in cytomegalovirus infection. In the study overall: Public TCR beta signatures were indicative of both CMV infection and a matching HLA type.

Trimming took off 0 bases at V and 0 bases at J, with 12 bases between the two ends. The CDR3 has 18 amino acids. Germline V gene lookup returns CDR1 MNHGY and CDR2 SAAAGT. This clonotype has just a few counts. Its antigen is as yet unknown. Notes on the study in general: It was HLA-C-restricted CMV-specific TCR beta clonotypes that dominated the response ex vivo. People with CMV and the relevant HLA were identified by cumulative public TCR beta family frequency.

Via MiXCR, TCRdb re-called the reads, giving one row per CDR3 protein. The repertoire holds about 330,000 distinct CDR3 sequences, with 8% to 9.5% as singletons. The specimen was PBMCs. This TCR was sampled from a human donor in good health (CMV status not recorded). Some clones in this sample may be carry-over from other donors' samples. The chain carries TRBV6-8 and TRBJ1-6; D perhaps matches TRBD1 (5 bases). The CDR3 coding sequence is TGTGCCAGCAGTTACTCGACGGGGACGAGCTCCTATAATTCACCCCTCCACTTT. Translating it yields CASSYSTGTSSYNSPLHF.